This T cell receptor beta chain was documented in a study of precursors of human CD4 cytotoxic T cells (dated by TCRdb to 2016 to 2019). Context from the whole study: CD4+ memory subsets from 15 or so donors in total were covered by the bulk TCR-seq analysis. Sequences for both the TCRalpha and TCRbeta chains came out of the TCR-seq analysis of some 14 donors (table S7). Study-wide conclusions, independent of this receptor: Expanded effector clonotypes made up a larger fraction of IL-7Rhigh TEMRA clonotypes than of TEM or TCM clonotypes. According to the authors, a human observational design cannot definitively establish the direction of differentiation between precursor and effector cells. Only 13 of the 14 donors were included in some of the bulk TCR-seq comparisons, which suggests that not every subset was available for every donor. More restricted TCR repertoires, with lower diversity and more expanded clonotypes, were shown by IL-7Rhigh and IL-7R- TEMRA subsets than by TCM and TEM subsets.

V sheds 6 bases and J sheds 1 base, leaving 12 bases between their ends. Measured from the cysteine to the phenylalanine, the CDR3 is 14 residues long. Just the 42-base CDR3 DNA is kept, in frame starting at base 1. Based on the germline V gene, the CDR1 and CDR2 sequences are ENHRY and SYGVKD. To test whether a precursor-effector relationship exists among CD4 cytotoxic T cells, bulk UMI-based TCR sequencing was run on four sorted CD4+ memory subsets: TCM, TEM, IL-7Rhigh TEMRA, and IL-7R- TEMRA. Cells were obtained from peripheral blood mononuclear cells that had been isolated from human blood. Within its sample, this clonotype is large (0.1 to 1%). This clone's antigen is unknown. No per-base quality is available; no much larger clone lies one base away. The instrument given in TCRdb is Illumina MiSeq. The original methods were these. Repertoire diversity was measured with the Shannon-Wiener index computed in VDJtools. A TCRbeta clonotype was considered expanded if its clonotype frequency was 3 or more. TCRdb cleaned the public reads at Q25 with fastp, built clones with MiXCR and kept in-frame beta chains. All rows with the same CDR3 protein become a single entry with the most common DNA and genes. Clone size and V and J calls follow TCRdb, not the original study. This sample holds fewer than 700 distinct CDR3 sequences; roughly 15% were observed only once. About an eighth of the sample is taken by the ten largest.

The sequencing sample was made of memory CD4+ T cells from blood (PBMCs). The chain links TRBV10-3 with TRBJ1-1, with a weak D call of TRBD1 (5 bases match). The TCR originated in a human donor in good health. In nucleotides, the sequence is TGTGCCATCAGAACCGGGACGGCGAACACTGAAGCTTTCTTT. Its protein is CAIRTGTANTEAFF.